The rows below give T cell receptor beta chains drawn from one sample of a study of PD-1 blockade in classical Hodgkin lymphoma. TCRdb keeps only in-frame clones here, not all; method: immunoSEQ multiplex PCR. This table has some 20,000 clones, 84% appearing once. The sequencing here drew on CD8+ T cells from blood, taken before the fourth cycle of nivolumab. These receptors came from a human donor with classical Hodgkin lymphoma. CDR3s include the opening cysteine and the closing phenylalanine or tryptophan. The D gene is left open where the match is weak. Size values are once, few and many counts, or a class for expanded clones, and some rows have none.

D	J	size	V	DNA	CDR3
-	TRBJ1-2	-	TRBV5-6	TGTGCCAGCAGCTTGGCTTTGGAAAACTATGGCTACACCTTC	CASSLALENYGYTF
-	TRBJ2-7	few	TRBV4-2	TGTGCCAGCAGCCAAGACCAGGGTTACGAGCAGTACTTC	CASSQDQGYEQYF
-	TRBJ1-2	-	TRBV4-3	TGCGCCAGCAGCCAAGTTTCTGAGGTGAACTATGGCTACACCTTC	CASSQVSEVNYGYTF
TRBD2	TRBJ2-1	-	TRBV28	TGTGCCAGCAGTTTAGGGGGGGTCAATGAGCAGTTCTTC	CASSLGGVNEQFF
-	TRBJ2-1	-	TRBV7-8	TGTGCCAGCAGCGGGGAGAGCTCCTACAATGAGCAGTTCTTC	CASSGESSYNEQFF
-	TRBJ2-7	once	TRBV10-1	TGCGCCAGCAGTGAGTCGAGTGAGGCAGCCATCTACGAGCAGTACTTC	CASSESSEAAIYEQYF
TRBD2	TRBJ2-7	-	TRBV13	TGTGCCAGCAGCTTTACCAGACTAGCGGGGCCCTACGAGCAGTACTTC	CASSFTRLAGPYEQYF
-	TRBJ2-7	-	TRBV10-3	TGTGCCGCTGGGTGGGGGAACGAGCAGTACTTC	CAAGWGNEQYF
-	TRBJ1-2	-	TRBV29-1	TGCAGCGTTGAACTCATGAGTGGGTATGGCTACACCTTC	CSVELMSGYGYTF
-	TRBJ1-6	-	TRBV7-9	TGTGCCAGCAGCCTGGGAGGCGGCAATTCACCCCTCCACTTT	CASSLGGGNSPLHF
-	TRBJ1-5	-	TRBV5-4	TGTGCCAGCAGCTTAGATGTCGGTCAGAATCAGCCCCAGCATTTT	CASSLDVGQNQPQHF
-	TRBJ2-7	-	TRBV14	TGTGCCAGCAGCCCGCCCGGAGACTACGAGCAGTACTTC	CASSPPGDYEQYF
TRBD1	TRBJ2-7	-	TRBV4-3	TGCGCCAGCAGACAGGGGGACGAGCAGTACTTC	CASRQGDEQYF
-	TRBJ2-7	-	TRBV30	TGTGCCTGGAGTGTATCCGGCTCCTACGAGCAGTACTTC	CAWSVSGSYEQYF
TRBD1	TRBJ1-4	-	TRBV6-6	TGTGCCAGCAGTCCCCGGACAGGGGGAGAAAAACTGTTTTTT	CASSPRTGGEKLFF
-	TRBJ1-4	once	TRBV15	TGTGCCACCAGCAGATTGGGGGTGACTAATGAAAAACTGTTTTTT	CATSRLGVTNEKLFF
-	TRBJ2-7	-	TRBV21-1	TGTGCCTGCCAAGTGGGGGGCTCCTACGAGCAGTACTTC	CACQVGGSYEQYF
-	TRBJ1-1	-	TRBV5-6	TGTGCCAGCAGCTTAGTGTCCGGGTCTGAAGCTTTCTTT	CASSLVSGSEAFF
TRBD1	TRBJ2-7	-	TRBV4-1	TGCGCCAGCAGCCAAGACAGGGGGAGCTCCTACGAGCAGTACTTC	CASSQDRGSSYEQYF
-	TRBJ2-2	-	TRBV2	TGTGCCAACAGGGTTTACACCGGGGAGCTGTTTTTT	CANRVYTGELFF
-	TRBJ1-6	-	TRBV4-3	TGCGCCAGCAGCCAGGCCCACAGGGATTCTAATTCACCCCTCCACTTT	CASSQAHRDSNSPLHF
TRBD2	TRBJ2-7	-	TRBV4-1	TGCGCCAGCAGCCAAGTCGGGACTAGCGGGGGTTACGAGCAGTACTTC	CASSQVGTSGGYEQYF
-	TRBJ2-5	-	TRBV11-2	TGTGCCAGCAGCCCTTGGACGAAACAAGAGACCCAGTACTTC	CASSPWTKQETQYF
-	TRBJ1-1	-	TRBV19	TGTGCCAGTAGTATGGGTTTCGGGACAATTAACACTGAAGCTTTCTTT	CASSMGFGTINTEAFF
TRBD2	TRBJ2-1	once	TRBV4-1	TGCGCCAGCAGCCAAGACGAGTGGGGGGGGGTAGATGAGCAGTTCTTC	CASSQDEWGGVDEQFF
TRBD1	TRBJ1-1	-	TRBV10-2	TGCGCCAGCAGTCTAATTGCTGGACAGGTCGAAGCTTTCTTT	CASSLIAGQVEAFF
TRBD1	TRBJ1-1	-	TRBV25-1	TGTGCCAGCAGTGATCTACGGACAGGGGAGAACACTGAAGCTTTCTTT	CASSDLRTGENTEAFF
-	TRBJ2-3	once	TRBV7-9	TGTGCCAGCAGCAGTCCAAAGGACCTGGGGTATTTT	CASSSPKDLGYF
-	TRBJ1-2	-	TRBV7-9	TGTGCCAGCACCTTCCCCGACAGGATCAGCGAGGGCTACACCTTC	CASTFPDRISEGYTF
TRBD2	TRBJ2-7	-	TRBV13	TGTGCCAGCAGCTTAGCTGGCGGGGGGGAGCAGTACTTC	CASSLAGGGEQYF
TRBD2	TRBJ2-1	-	TRBV7-3	TGTGCCAGCAGCCCCGGACTAGCGTCCTACAATGAGCAGTTCTTC	CASSPGLASYNEQFF
TRBD1	TRBJ1-4	-	TRBV5-4	TGTGCCAGCAGCTGGCAGGGGGTGGATGAAAAACTGTTTTTT	CASSWQGVDEKLFF
-	TRBJ1-6	-	TRBV7-9	TGTGCCAGCGCAGAGAGCTCCTATAATTCACCCCTCCACTTT	CASAESSYNSPLHF
-	TRBJ2-3	-	TRBV7-9	TGTGCCAGCAGCTTAGGGACGAGGAAGGATACGCAGTATTTT	CASSLGTRKDTQYF
TRBD2	TRBJ2-1	-	TRBV27	TGTGCCAGCAGCCAGACTAGCGGGACCTACAATGAGCAGTTCTTC	CASSQTSGTYNEQFF
-	TRBJ1-5	few	TRBV30	TGTGCCTGGAGTTTATGGGAAAATCAGCCCCAGCATTTT	CAWSLWENQPQHF
-	TRBJ2-2	-	TRBV7-9	TGTGCCAGCAGCTTGAAGGGTTTGGTAAACACCGGGGAGCTGTTTTTT	CASSLKGLVNTGELFF
TRBD1	TRBJ1-3	-	TRBV4-2	TGTGCCAGCAGCCAAGATCCCCTACAGGGGACAGGAAACACCATATATTTT	CASSQDPLQGTGNTIYF
-	TRBJ2-1	-	TRBV27	TGTGCCAGCAGTTTATCGAGCCGGGGTTATAATGAGCAGTTCTTC	CASSLSSRGYNEQFF
-	TRBJ1-4	-	TRBV7-8	TGTGCCAGCAGCCTCGAAACCGAAACGGAACTGTTTTTT	CASSLETETELFF
TRBD1	TRBJ2-7	-	TRBV30	TGTGCCTGGGAGCGACAGGGTTACTCCTACGAGCAGTACTTC	CAWERQGYSYEQYF